Presented here are 14 T cell receptor beta chains from one specimen sequenced in a study of regulatory T cells in long-lasting Graves disease. Construction of the TCR beta libraries employed iRepertoire HTBI primers in conjunction with Arm-PCR of CDR3 regions. One entry per CDR3 protein results from TCRdb running MiXCR on the multiplex PCR reads. The table has 510,000 or so distinct CDR3 sequences, 12% seen once. Regarding time point: newly diagnosed GD, antithyroid drugs for less than 3 months. Following extraction of RNA from PBMCs, that RNA was used to make the TCR library. This sample also appeared in a second study, on T cells in Graves' hyperthyroidism and ophthalmopathy.

This material consisted of peripheral blood mononuclear cells (PBMCs), taken at new diagnosis, from a patient treated with antithyroid drugs. Receptors were obtained from a woman between 25 and 40 years old with Graves disease.

In its sample, this clonotype was seen many times. The V gene is TRBV12-3 or TRBV12-4, the J gene TRBJ1-3, with D possibly being TRBD1 (5 bases). V lost 6 bases and J lost 4, with 7 bases in between. This CDR3 has 12 amino acids. The CDR3, as DNA: TGTGCCAGCAGGGACAAGGGAAACACCATATATTTT. This sequence encodes CASRDKGNTIYF.

This clonotype was observed at least ten times. The rearrangement joins TRBV11-2 to TRBJ2-7, with 7 bases identical to TRBD2. V shed 1 base, J shed 0 bases, and the junction held 6 bases outside the gene matches. This CDR3 contains 16 residues. The germline CDR1 and CDR2 sequences are SGHAT and FQNNGV. CDR3 amino acids: CASSLGLLASSYEQYF. DNA of the CDR3: TGTGCCAGCAGCTTAGGTTTACTAGCGAGCTCCTACGAGCAGTACTTC.

This clonotype was detected many times. The rearrangement uses TRBV12-3 or TRBV12-4 and TRBJ1-5; D perhaps matches TRBD1 (5 bases). The CDR3 covers 15 residues. The V and J ends lost 5 bases and 1 base respectively, with 12 bases between them. CDR3 residues: CASSREGRSNQPQHF. The CDR3 DNA reads TGTGCCAGCAGTAGGGAGGGGAGAAGCAATCAGCCCCAGCATTTT.

In this sample, this clonotype turned up a few times. A much larger clone lies a single base off, so this may be a read error. This chain links TRBV7-9 with TRBJ1-2; unclear D gene. The germline V gene has CDR1 SEHNR and CDR2 FQNEAQ (reference sequence). The CDR3 spans 14 residues. This chain's CDR3 is CASSLASGRSGYAF. The CDR3 DNA follows: TGTGCCAGCAGCTTAGCGTCGGGGAGGTCTGGCTACGCCTTC.

This clonotype was seen just once. The rearrangement links TRBV28 to TRBJ2-5, with 7 positions matching TRBD2. V gave up 6 bases and J gave up 5 bases; unmatched junction bases: 6. The CDR3 runs to 13 residues. Germline V gene lookup returns CDR1 MDHEN and CDR2 SYDVKM. The CDR3 region is CASRVGGPETQYF. CDR3 coding DNA: TGTGCCAGCAGGGTGGGAGGGCCCGAGACCCAGTACTTC. Drawing the rest from reference TRBV28 and TRBJ2-5, the complete variable domain is DVKVTQSSRYLVKRTGEKVFLECVQDMDHENMFWYRQDPGLGLRLIYFSYDVKMKEKGDIPEGYSVSREKKERFSLILESASTNQTSMYLCASRVGGPETQYFGPGTRLLVL.

In its sample, this clonotype was seen many times. The chain has TRBV6-1 and TRBJ1-5; the match to TRBD1 covers 8 bases. Germline-derived CDR1 and CDR2 are MNHNS and SASEGT. Losses at the gene ends were 5 bases for V and 2 bases for J; bases not matched to a gene: 8. CDR3 length equals 16 residues. This CDR3 reads CASSRRQGKGNQPQHF. CDR3 in DNA: TGTGCCAGCAGTCGGAGACAGGGGAAGGGCAATCAGCCCCAGCATTTT.

V and J are TRBV6-2 or TRBV6-3 and TRBJ2-4; the D gene is possibly TRBD1 (6 bases). Germline values: CDR1 MNHEY, CDR2 SVGEGT. This CDR3 spans 18 amino acids. Trimming shortened V by 0 bases and J by 4 bases, and 19 bases separated the two germline ends. The CDR3 DNA reads TGTGCCAGCAGTTACTCGAAAGGATCACGGCAGGGGAAAAACATTCAGTACTTC. Residues: CASSYSKGSRQGKNIQYF.

The sample holds many counts of this clonotype. The chain recombines TRBV30 with TRBJ1-1; D gene unclear. The CDR3 has 13 residues. The V end lost 5 bases, the J end lost 0 bases, and 10 bases lay between the germline ends. Germline CDR1 and CDR2: GTSNPN and SVGIG (reference sequence). CDR3 nucleotide sequence: TGTGCCTGGCGTGAAACCATGAACACTGAAGCTTTCTTT. Its protein product is CAWRETMNTEAFF.

The sample holds many counts of this clonotype. The V and J genes are TRBV25-1 and TRBJ1-6, with D perhaps TRBD1 (5 bases). This CDR3 has 14 amino acids. CDR1 is MGHDK and CDR2 is SYGVNS in the germline V gene. V lost 3 bases, J lost 6 bases, and 9 bases lay in between. The CDR3 region is CASSDLGTNSPLHF. The CDR3, as DNA: TGTGCCAGCAGTGATCTGGGGACTAATTCACCCCTCCACTTT.

This clonotype has a count of ten or more. The chain recombines TRBV12-3 or TRBV12-4 with TRBJ2-1; 13 bases line up with TRBD2. This CDR3 is 17 amino acids long. J gave up 10 bases and V 3 bases, and 12 bases lay outside the gene matches. CDR3 DNA: TGTGCCAGCAGTTTTCCCCACGCGACTAGCGGGAGGACAGAGCAGTTCTTC. This sequence encodes CASSFPHATSGRTEQFF.

This clonotype was recorded many times. The chain employs TRBV6-5 and TRBJ1-1; a possible D gene is TRBD1 (6 bases). CDR3 length: 15 residues. The V gene's germline CDR1 is MNHEY and CDR2 SVGAGI. Between the trimmed V and J ends, which lost 2 bases and 11 bases, there was a span of 21 bases. CDR3 sequence (DNA): TGTGCCAGCAGTTACCCGAAGGGGGGCTTGGTGGAGGCTTTCTTT. Residues: CASSYPKGGLVEAFF.

The sample holds many counts of this clonotype. The V call is TRBV2, the J call TRBJ2-7; 9 nucleotides agree with TRBD1. Germline CDR1 SNHLY, CDR2 FYNNEI. The CDR3 extends over 13 amino acids. Trimming removed 10 bases from V and 2 bases from J; junction bases left unmatched: 6. CDR3 region: CATRDRVPYEQYF. CDR3 nucleotides: TGTGCCACCAGGGACAGGGTCCCCTACGAGCAGTACTTC.

There are a few counts of this clonotype. CDR3 in DNA: TGTGCCAGCAGTTATAAGAGGGGCCTTCATCAGCCCCAGCATTTT. This codes for CASSYKRGLHQPQHF. The chain recombines TRBV6-9 with TRBJ1-5, with TRBD1 as a possible D gene (5 bases). This CDR3 spans 15 amino acids. CDR1 is MNHGY and CDR2 is SVAAGI in the germline V gene. Trimming took off 2 bases at V and 5 bases at J, with 13 bases between the two ends.

The rearrangement links TRBV10-2 to TRBJ1-6; maybe TRBD1 (6 bases). Germline CDR1 is WSHSY and CDR2 is SAAADI. Deletions cut 4 bases from V and 6 bases from J, with 13 bases between. CDR3 size: 15 residues. The CDR3: CASSVSGEGNSPLHF. The DNA for the CDR3 is TGCGCCAGCAGTGTTTCAGGGGAAGGTAATTCACCCCTCCACTTT.